Below are 30 T cell receptor beta chains sequenced from a single sample in a study of OX40 agonist ivuxolimab in advanced cancers. Libraries were constructed by the immunoSEQ multiplex PCR assay. TCRdb provides this immuneACCESS table in a form limited to in-frame rearrangements. Some clones are lacking; in checked studies, under half of them reflect an unresolved V gene, and why the rest are absent is not known. The sample table shows some 100,000 clones, and around four fifths are seen once. Together, the top ten hold around 1.1% of the sample. The sample was CD4+ or CD8+ T cells sorted from blood, taken in a trial of the OX40 agonist ivuxolimab. These receptors were taken from an adult with an advanced solid tumor such as melanoma, head and neck, liver or kidney cancer.

The rearrangement joins TRBV7-8 to TRBJ2-7; maybe TRBD1 (5 bases). The CDR3 sequence is 14 residues long. Germline-derived CDR1 and CDR2 are SGHVS and FQNEAQ. Trimming shortened V by 5 bases and J by 0 bases, and 11 bases separated the two germline ends. The CDR3 sequence: CASSQLQDSYEQYF. The CDR3 bases are TGTGCCAGCAGCCAATTACAGGACTCCTACGAGCAGTACTTC.

CDR3 residues: CAISDQTGIGAYNEQFF. The CDR3 coding sequence is TGTGCCATCAGTGACCAGACGGGCATCGGAGCCTACAATGAGCAGTTCTTC. J is TRBJ2-1 and V is TRBV10-3; D not resolved. The CDR3 spans 17 residues. Trimming stripped 3 bases from V and 2 bases from J, with 17 bases between. Germline V gene lookup returns CDR1 ENHRY and CDR2 SYGVKD.

V and J are TRBV9 and TRBJ1-4; D gene unclear. V lost 0 bases to trimming and J lost 4 bases, with 13 bases between them. Germline V CDR1 and CDR2: SGDLS, YYNGEE. The CDR3 extends over 16 amino acids. This CDR3 reads CASSVDSGRLNEKLFF. In DNA, the CDR3 is TGTGCCAGCAGCGTAGATTCGGGGAGGCTTAATGAAAAACTGTTTTTT.

The rearrangement uses TRBV6-5 and TRBJ1-1; D is unclear. The CDR3 has 13 amino acids. V dropped 11 bases and J dropped 3 bases, with 16 bases sitting between them. The germline CDR1 and CDR2 sequences are MNHEY and SVGAGI. CDR3 protein: CALGPTGDTEAFF. The CDR3 DNA is TGTGCCCTCGGCCCGACTGGTGACACTGAAGCTTTCTTT.

V gene TRBV4-3 combines with J gene TRBJ2-7, with D uncertain. Trimming took 1 base from V and 5 from J, leaving 12 bases between them. Germline V gives CDR1 LGHNA, CDR2 YSLEER. The CDR3 sequence is 14 residues long. CDR3 nucleotides: TGCGCCAGCAGCCAAGGAACTTACTGGGACGAGCAGTACGTC. Protein product: CASSQGTYWDEQYV.

This sequence joins TRBV6-1 and TRBJ1-1; a weak D match, TRBD1 (5 bases). This CDR3 is built from 13 residues. The germline V gene encodes CDR1 MNHNS and CDR2 SASEGT. V was pared by 4 bases and J by 3 bases, with 9 bases between. CDR3 sequence reads: CASSAGPYTEAFF. As DNA, the CDR3 is TGTGCCAGCAGTGCGGGGCCCTACACTGAAGCTTTCTTT.

This chain connects TRBV5-4 to TRBJ1-6; D remains unclear. Trimming stripped 4 bases from V and 8 bases from J, with 10 bases between. CDR3 length: 13 amino acids. The germline V gene has CDR1 SGHNT and CDR2 YYREEE (reference sequence). The CDR3 nucleotides read TGTGCCAGCAGCCCCGCAAGGGATTCACCCCTCCACTTT. Amino acids: CASSPARDSPLHF.

The genes are TRBV7-2 and TRBJ2-1, with D tentatively TRBD2 (7 bases). CDR3 length equals 16 residues. V shed 2 bases and J shed 5 bases, with 16 bases lying between them. Germline V gene data show CDR1 as SGHTA and CDR2 as FQGNSA. CDR3 sequence reads: CASSLFGGDNDNEQFF. The CDR3 coding sequence is TGTGCCAGCAGCTTATTTGGGGGGGACAACGACAATGAGCAGTTCTTC.

The rearrangement links TRBV5-6 to TRBJ1-2; tentatively, D is TRBD1 (6 bases). The germline gives CDR1 SGHDT, CDR2 YYEEEE. This CDR3 contains 14 residues. V was trimmed by 2 bases and J by 1 base, leaving 9 bases between them. The chain's CDR3 is CASSFGQLNYGYTF. The CDR3, as DNA: TGTGCCAGCAGCTTCGGACAGCTTAACTATGGCTACACCTTC.

The gene calls are TRBV7-2 and TRBJ2-3, with 8 nucleotides matching TRBD2. Unmatched junction bases numbered 14, after V lost 3 bases and J lost 6 bases. The CDR3 runs 17 residues. CDR1 SGHTA and CDR2 FQGNSA come from the germline V gene. DNA of the CDR3: TGTGCCAGCAGCTTCGGGCTAGCGGGTGGTTTGGGGGATACGCAGTATTTT. It encodes CASSFGLAGGLGDTQYF.

The V call is TRBV6-6, the J call TRBJ1-6, with D unresolved. The CDR3 loop spans 15 amino acids. The V and J ends lost 0 bases and 14 bases respectively, with 17 bases between them. Looked up from germline, CDR1 is MNHNY and CDR2 is SVGAGI (reference sequence). CDR3 DNA: TGTGCCAGCAGTTACTCAACGGGATCGGCCGGAGCCCTCCACTTT. It specifies CASSYSTGSAGALHF.

The genes are TRBV5-1 and TRBJ2-6; tentatively, D is TRBD2 (6 bases). Germline values: CDR1 SGHRS, CDR2 YFSETQ. Trimming removed 2 bases from V and 1 base from J, with 13 bases in between. The CDR3 contains 17 residues. The CDR3 region has the DNA TGCGCCAGCAGCTTTTACGTGGAGGGTTCTGGGGCCAACGTCCTGACTTTC. Translation gives CASSFYVEGSGANVLTF.

This clone was seen just once. V is TRBV19 and J is TRBJ2-3, with D possibly called TRBD1 or TRBD2 (7 bases each). The V gene lost 3 bases and the J gene lost 4 bases, with 11 bases spanning the gap. CDR3 length: 14 amino acids. Germline V CDR1 and CDR2: LNHDA, SQIVND (reference sequence). CDR3 protein: CASSMQGGADTQYF. The CDR3 DNA reads TGTGCCAGTAGTATGCAGGGGGGGGCAGATACGCAGTATTTT.

The chain joins TRBV30 to TRBJ1-1; TRBD1 agrees at 7 bases. The CDR3 spans 11 residues. V lost 5 bases and J lost 4; bases outside the gene matches: 1. Germline lookup yields CDR1 GTSNPN and CDR2 SVGIG (reference sequence). CDR3 nucleotide sequence: TGTGCCTGGCAGGGGGGCACTGAAGCTTTCTTT. This sequence encodes CAWQGGTEAFF.

V usage is TRBV7-3 and J usage is TRBJ1-1, with no clear D. Per the germline V gene, CDR1 is SGHTA and CDR2 is FQGTGA. This CDR3 has 14 residues. V lost 5 bases and J lost 4, with 14 bases in between. The CDR3 DNA sequence: TGTGCCAGCAGCCTAAATCCGAAGGGCACTGAAGCTTTCTTT. Residues: CASSLNPKGTEAFF.

The genes are TRBV27 and TRBJ1-5; possible D gene TRBD1, 6 bases. The CDR3 is 14 amino acids. Germline CDR1 MNHEY, CDR2 SMNVEV (reference sequence). Trimming took off 7 bases at V and 4 bases at J, with 14 bases between the two ends. This CDR3 reads CASNPTGANQPQHF. The CDR3 bases are TGTGCCAGCAACCCGACAGGAGCTAATCAGCCCCAGCATTTT.

The gene calls are TRBV4-2 and TRBJ1-1; D is perhaps TRBD1 (6 bases). There are 15 residues in the CDR3. Trimming cost V 0 bases and J 5 bases, with 13 bases left between them. Germline V gene lookup returns CDR1 LGHNA and CDR2 YNFKEQ. In DNA, the CDR3 is TGTGCCAGCAGCCAAGATTGGGCAGGGGAAACTGAAGCTTTCTTT. Its protein is CASSQDWAGETEAFF.

This clone has just one count. The chain recombines TRBV28 with TRBJ2-3; 8 bases agree with TRBD2. Per germline, CDR1 MDHEN and CDR2 SYDVKM. Trimming removed 3 bases from V and 5 bases from J; junction bases left unmatched: 7. The length of the CDR3 is 15 residues. The CDR3 DNA reads as TGTGCCAGCAGTTTTGGCGGGGGGTTGGTAGATACGCAGTATTTT. Its translation is CASSFGGGLVDTQYF.

This rearrangement joins TRBV10-2 to TRBJ1-1; D gene uncertain. V lost 3 bases and J 7 bases, leaving 6 bases between the germline ends. The CDR3 loop spans 11 amino acids. From germline, CDR1 is WSHSY and CDR2 SAAADI. CDR3 residues: CASSDGGEAFF. The CDR3 nucleotides read TGCGCCAGCAGTGACGGAGGTGAAGCTTTCTTT.

This chain connects TRBV6-5 to TRBJ1-5; D is perhaps TRBD1 (5 bases). The CDR3 length is 12 residues. Germline loops: CDR1 MNHEY, CDR2 SVGAGI. Trimming pared 4 bases from V and 5 bases from J, leaving 6 bases between. CDR3 residues: CASSSGHQPQHF. CDR3 sequence (DNA): TGTGCCAGCAGTTCGGGGCATCAGCCCCAGCATTTT.

A few counts support this clone. This chain connects TRBV4-1 to TRBJ2-5; a weak D match, TRBD1 (6 bases). Germline values: CDR1 MGHRA, CDR2 YSYEKL. V was cut by 0 bases and J by 4 bases, with 15 bases left in between. The CDR3 length is 16 residues. This chain's CDR3 is CASSQEVVRGRETQYF. The CDR3 DNA reads as TGCGCCAGCAGCCAAGAGGTGGTCAGGGGCAGAGAGACCCAGTACTTC.

The chain joins TRBV28 to TRBJ2-5; D possibly corresponds to TRBD2 (5 bases). Trimming took off 5 bases at V and 1 base at J, with 8 bases between the two ends. Per germline, CDR1 MDHEN and CDR2 SYDVKM. The CDR3 contains 13 residues. Here the CDR3 DNA reads TGTGCCAGCAGTCAAGGAGGCCAAGAGACCCAGTACTTC. Translated: CASSQGGQETQYF.

The V gene is TRBV7-3, the J gene TRBJ2-3; 10 bases agree with TRBD1. Trimming took 3 bases from V and 4 from J; bases not matched to a gene: 4. There are 15 residues in the CDR3. The germline CDR1 and CDR2 sequences are SGHTA and FQGTGA. This CDR3 is CASSFSGTGADTQYF. The CDR3 DNA reads as TGTGCCAGCAGCTTTTCCGGGACAGGGGCAGATACGCAGTATTTT.

The CDR3, as DNA: TGCGCCAGCAGTCGTGGGGGCTTAGTAGGGAATGAGCAGTTCTTC. Translating gives CASSRGGLVGNEQFF. The chain combines TRBV5-1 with TRBJ2-1; possibly TRBD1 for D (6 bases). Looked up from germline, CDR1 is SGHRS and CDR2 is YFSETQ. V lost 5 bases to trimming and J lost 7 bases, with 19 bases between them. The CDR3 length is 15 residues.

This chain joins TRBV30 and TRBJ1-3; D is unclear. Germline CDR1 reads GTSNPN; CDR2 reads SVGIG (reference sequence). Trimming took 7 bases from V and 0 from J, leaving 13 bases between them. There are 14 residues in the CDR3. Written as DNA, the CDR3 is TGTGCCTCATCACAGTGTCTCTCTGGAAACACCATATATTTT. It yields the protein CASSQCLSGNTIYF. The variable domain in full, with the rest retrieved from reference TRBV30 and TRBJ1-3, is SQTIHQWPATLVQPVGSPLSLECTVEGTSNPNLYWYRQAAGRGLQLLFYSVGIGQISSEVPQNLSASRPQDRQFILSSKKLLLSDSGFYLCASSQCLSGNTIYFGEGSWLTVV.

The chain is built from TRBV5-1 and TRBJ1-5, with TRBD1 matching 9 bases. Trimming at V came to 0 bases and at J to 6 bases, leaving 4 bases not matched to a gene. The CDR3 length is 15 residues. Germline CDR1 is SGHRS and CDR2 is YFSETQ. The CDR3 DNA reads as TGCGCCAGCAGCTTGGATGGACAGGGGTCTCAGCCCCAGCATTTT. As protein: CASSLDGQGSQPQHF.

This chain connects TRBV25-1 to TRBJ2-4; D tentatively fits TRBD1 or TRBD2 (5 bases each). Between the trimmed V and J ends, which lost 8 bases and 3 bases, there was a span of 17 bases. This CDR3 region has 15 residues. Germline V gene data show CDR1 as MGHDK and CDR2 as SYGVNS. The CDR3 nucleotides are TGTGCCAGCGGAGGACACGGGCTGGGCAAAAACATTCAGTACTTC. Translating gives CASGGHGLGKNIQYF.

The CDR3 DNA is TGTGCCAGCAGCTTAGTGGGGAGCGGCACTGAAGCTTTCTTT. Residues: CASSLVGSGTEAFF. This chain uses TRBV7-9 with TRBJ1-1; D is unclear. CDR1 is SEHNR, CDR2 FQNEAQ, per germline (reference sequence). This CDR3 comprises 14 residues. V was clipped by 1 base and J by 4 bases, with 10 bases between them.

The chain employs TRBV5-1 and TRBJ2-5, with D possibly matching TRBD1 (6 bases). Germline V lookup: CDR1 SGHRS, CDR2 YFSETQ. CDR3 length: 14 residues. The V end lost 5 bases, the J end lost 1 base, and 12 bases lay between the germline ends. The CDR3 DNA reads TGCGCCAGCAGTAACGGACAGTCCCAAGAGACCCAGTACTTC. Translation: CASSNGQSQETQYF.

This sequence joins TRBV5-1 and TRBJ2-7, with a possible D match to TRBD1 (6 bases). CDR1 is SGHRS and CDR2 is YFSETQ in the germline V gene. The CDR3 loop spans 13 amino acids. V shed 8 bases and J shed 5 bases, with 17 bases lying between them. As DNA, the CDR3 is TGCGCCAGTCGTACACAGGGCACGGACGAGCAGTACTTC. This sequence encodes CASRTQGTDEQYF.